This TCR beta chain originates from a study of cytomegalovirus exposure and HLA in healthy donors. Trimming removed 2 bases from V and 3 bases from J, with 15 bases in between. CDR1 SGDLS and CDR2 YYNGEE come from the germline V gene. The CDR3 consists of 15 residues. PCR was performed using 60 Vbeta and 13 Jbeta primers. Libraries were prepared by immunoSEQ multiplex PCR; TCRdb keeps only in-frame clonotypes and omits some of them. The sample table includes under 40,000 clones. The V call is TRBV9, the J call TRBJ2-7, with D perhaps matching TRBD2 (5 bases). This clonotype was sampled from a female donor in good health and CMV-seronegative. The sequenced sample was PBMCs. CDR3 in amino acids: CASSVGDYGLYEQYF. The CDR3 DNA follows: TGTGCCAGCAGCGTCGGTGACTATGGCCTCTACGAGCAGTACTTC.